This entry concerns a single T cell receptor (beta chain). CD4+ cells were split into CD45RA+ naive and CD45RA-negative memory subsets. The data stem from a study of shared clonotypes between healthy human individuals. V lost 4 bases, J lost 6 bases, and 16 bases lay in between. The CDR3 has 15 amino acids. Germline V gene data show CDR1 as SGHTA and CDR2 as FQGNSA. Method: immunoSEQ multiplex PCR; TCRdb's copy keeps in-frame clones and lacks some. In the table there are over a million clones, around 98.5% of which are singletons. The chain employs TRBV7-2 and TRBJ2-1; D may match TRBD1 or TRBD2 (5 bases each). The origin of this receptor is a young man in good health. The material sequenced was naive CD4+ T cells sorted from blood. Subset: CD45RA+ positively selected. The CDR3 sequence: CASSWRTTRGNEQFF. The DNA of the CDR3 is TGTGCCAGCAGCTGGAGGACAACCCGGGGCAATGAGCAGTTCTTC.